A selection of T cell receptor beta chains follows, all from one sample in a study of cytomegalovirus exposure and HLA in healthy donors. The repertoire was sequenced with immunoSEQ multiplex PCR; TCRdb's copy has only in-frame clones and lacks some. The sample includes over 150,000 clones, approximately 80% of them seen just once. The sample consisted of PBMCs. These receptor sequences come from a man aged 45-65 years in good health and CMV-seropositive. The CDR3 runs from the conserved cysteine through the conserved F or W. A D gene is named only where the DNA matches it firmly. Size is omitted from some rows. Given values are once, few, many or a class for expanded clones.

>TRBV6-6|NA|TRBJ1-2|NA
CASSYFRGGYTF
TGTGCCAGCAGTTACTTTCGGGGTGGCTACACCTTC
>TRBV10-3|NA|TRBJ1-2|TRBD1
CAISLDRASINYGYTF
TGTGCCATCAGCCTGGACAGGGCCTCCATTAACTATGGCTACACCTTC
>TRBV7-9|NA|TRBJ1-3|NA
CASSLVKDIWGNTIYF
TGTGCCAGCAGCTTAGTTAAGGACATATGGGGAAACACCATATATTTT
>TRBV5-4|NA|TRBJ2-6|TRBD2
CATGLPGANVLTF
TGTGCCACGGGACTACCTGGGGCCAACGTCCTGACTTTC
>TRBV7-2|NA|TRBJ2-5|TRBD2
CASSFSGGTSETQYF
TGTGCCAGCAGCTTCTCGGGGGGGACTTCTGAGACCCAGTACTTC
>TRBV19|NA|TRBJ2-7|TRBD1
CASQRVGTGAYEQYF
TGTGCCAGTCAACGGGTCGGGACAGGAGCCTACGAGCAGTACTTC
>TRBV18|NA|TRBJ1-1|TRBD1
CASLQNRGGNTEAFF
TGTGCCAGCTTGCAGAACAGGGGTGGGAACACTGAAGCTTTCTTT
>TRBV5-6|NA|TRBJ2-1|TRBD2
CASSPRRTSGGAWNEQFF
TGTGCCAGCAGCCCCCGACGGACTAGCGGGGGGGCGTGGAATGAGCAGTTCTTC
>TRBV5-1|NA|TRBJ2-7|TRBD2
CASREVYGGVYEQYF
TGCGCCAGCAGGGAAGTGTACGGGGGGGTGTACGAGCAGTACTTC
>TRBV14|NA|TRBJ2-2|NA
CASGLGGAGELFF
TGTGCCAGCGGGTTAGGCGGCGCCGGGGAGCTGTTTTTT
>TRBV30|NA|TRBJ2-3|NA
CAWSPLAPESTDTQYF
TGTGCCTGGAGCCCTCTAGCGCCTGAGAGCACAGATACGCAGTATTTT
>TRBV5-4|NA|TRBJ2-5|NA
CASSPAGEGGETQYF
TGTGCCAGCAGCCCCGCCGGGGAAGGAGGAGAGACCCAGTACTTC
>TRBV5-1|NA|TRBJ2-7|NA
CASSQGSSYEQYF
TGCGCCAGCAGCCAGGGAAGCTCCTACGAGCAGTACTTC
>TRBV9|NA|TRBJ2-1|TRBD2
CASSASGGVYNEQFF
TGTGCCAGCAGCGCTAGCGGGGGGGTGTACAATGAGCAGTTCTTC
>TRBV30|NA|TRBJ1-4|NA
CAWSRDSGKLFF
TGTGCCTGGAGTCGGGACTCAGGAAAACTGTTTTTT
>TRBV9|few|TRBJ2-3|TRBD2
CASSVGGGTTDTQYF
TGTGCCAGCAGCGTAGGCGGGGGGACCACAGATACGCAGTATTTT
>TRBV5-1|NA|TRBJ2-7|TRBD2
CASSLGISGGAYEQYF
TGCGCCAGCAGCTTGGGTATTAGCGGGGGGGCTTACGAGCAGTACTTC
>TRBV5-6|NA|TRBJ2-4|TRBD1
CASREGQGTSRNIQYF
TGTGCCAGCAGAGAAGGACAGGGTACGTCGAGAAACATTCAGTACTTC
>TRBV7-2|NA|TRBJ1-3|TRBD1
CASSMDRVAGNTIYF
TGTGCCAGCAGCATGGACAGGGTCGCTGGAAACACCATATATTTT
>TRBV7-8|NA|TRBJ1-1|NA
CASRAGALTEAFF
TGTGCCAGCAGAGCAGGGGCACTGACTGAAGCTTTCTTT
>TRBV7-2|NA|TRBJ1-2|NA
CASSSGEGYTF
TGTGCCAGCAGCTCAGGCGAGGGCTACACCTTC
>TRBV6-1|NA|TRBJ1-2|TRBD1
CASIRTGLHGYTF
TGTGCCAGCATCAGGACAGGGCTTCATGGCTACACCTTC
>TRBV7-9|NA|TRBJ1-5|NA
CASSLGGTAGQPQHF
TGTGCCAGCAGCTTAGGGGGCACTGCAGGGCAGCCCCAGCATTTT
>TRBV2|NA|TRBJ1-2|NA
CASSEAKGSGGYTF
TGTGCCAGCAGTGAAGCGAAAGGGTCGGGGGGCTACACCTTC
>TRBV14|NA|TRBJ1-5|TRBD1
CASSPGGYSNQPQHF
TGTGCCAGCAGCCCAGGGGGGTATAGCAATCAGCCCCAGCATTTT
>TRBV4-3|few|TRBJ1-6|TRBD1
CASSHKGQGNSPLHF
TGCGCCAGCAGCCACAAGGGACAGGGAAATTCACCCCTCCACTTT
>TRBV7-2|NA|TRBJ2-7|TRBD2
CASSSSLATATYEQYF
TGTGCCAGCAGCTCCTCACTAGCGACTGCAACCTACGAGCAGTACTTC
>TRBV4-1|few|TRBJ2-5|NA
CASSQDGAGLETQYF
TGCGCCAGCAGCCAAGATGGAGCAGGGCTAGAGACCCAGTACTTC
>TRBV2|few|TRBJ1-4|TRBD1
CASRTSQGGREKLFF
TGTGCCAGCCGGACGAGCCAAGGGGGCAGGGAAAAACTGTTTTTT
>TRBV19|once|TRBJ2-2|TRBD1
CASRQGSSNTGELFF
TGTGCCAGTCGACAGGGCAGCTCCAACACCGGGGAGCTGTTTTTT
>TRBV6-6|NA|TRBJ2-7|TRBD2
CASSGLVGYEQYF
TGTGCCAGCAGCGGACTAGTCGGGTACGAGCAGTACTTC
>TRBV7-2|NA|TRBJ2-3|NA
CASTPWGGDDTQYF
TGTGCCAGCACCCCCTGGGGGGGCGATGATACGCAGTATTTT
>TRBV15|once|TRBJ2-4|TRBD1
CATGLQGASIQYF
TGTGCCACCGGCTTACAGGGGGCGAGCATTCAGTACTTC
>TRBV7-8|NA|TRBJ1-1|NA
CASNEIPGGNTEAFF
TGTGCCAGCAACGAAATACCAGGTGGGAACACTGAAGCTTTCTTT
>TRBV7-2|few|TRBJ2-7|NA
CASSWSRGAWEQYF
TGTGCCAGCAGCTGGAGCCGGGGGGCATGGGAGCAGTACTTC
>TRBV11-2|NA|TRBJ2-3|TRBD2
CASSLAGPTSGGSVYF
TGTGCCAGCAGCTTAGCCGGCCCGACTAGCGGGGGGTCGGTGTATTTT
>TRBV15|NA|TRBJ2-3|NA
CATSNLIDTQYF
TGTGCCACCAGCAATCTAATAGATACGCAGTATTTT
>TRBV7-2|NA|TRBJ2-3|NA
CASSLLVYRVRSTDTQYF
TGTGCCAGCAGCTTATTAGTGTACCGGGTGAGAAGCACAGATACGCAGTATTTT
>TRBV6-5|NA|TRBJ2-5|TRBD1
CASSYYVTGGGETQYF
TGTGCCAGCAGTTACTACGTGACAGGGGGCGGGGAGACCCAGTACTTC
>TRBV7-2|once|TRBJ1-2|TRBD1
CASSLAGQGVANGYTF
TGTGCCAGCAGCTTAGCTGGACAGGGGGTGGCAAATGGCTACACCTTC